Sequencing of this T cell receptor beta chain was carried out in a study of CD8 T cells in Susac syndrome. Trimming shortened V by 1 base and J by 4 bases, and 14 bases separated the two germline ends. The CDR3 spans 15 residues. Germline V lookup: CDR1 SGHVS, CDR2 FNYEAQ. About 0.5 to 1 ug RNA was reverse transcribed with random hexamers. Amplification of TCR beta CDR3 across 54 Vbeta and 13 Jbeta was performed with immunoSEQ multiplex PCR. TCRdb called the immunoSEQ multiplex PCR reads again in MiXCR, with one record for every CDR3 protein. This table has tens of thousands of distinct CDR3 sequences, around 90% appearing once. Sequencing of TCR beta was undertaken in CD8+ and CD4+ T cells derived from blood. It was healthy donors who served as the controls, matched for age and sex. TEMRA cells were FACS-enriched and CD8+ and CD4+ T cells negatively isolated.

The sequencing input was CD8+ T cells from PBMCs. The chain employs TRBV7-6 and TRBJ2-7; no firm D call. The receptor was derived from a human donor in good health. CDR3 loop: CASSLETAQIYEQYF. Here the CDR3 DNA reads TGTGCCAGCAGCTTAGAAACGGCACAGATTTACGAGCAGTACTTC.